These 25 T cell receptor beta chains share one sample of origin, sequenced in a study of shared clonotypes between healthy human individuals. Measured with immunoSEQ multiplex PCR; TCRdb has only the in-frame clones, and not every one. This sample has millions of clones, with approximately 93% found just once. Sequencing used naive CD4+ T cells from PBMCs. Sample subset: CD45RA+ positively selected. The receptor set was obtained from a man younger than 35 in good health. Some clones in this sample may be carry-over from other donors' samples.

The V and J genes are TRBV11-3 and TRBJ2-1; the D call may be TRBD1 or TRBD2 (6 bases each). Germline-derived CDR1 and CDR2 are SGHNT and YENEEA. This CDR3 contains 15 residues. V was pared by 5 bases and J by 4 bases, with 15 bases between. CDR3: CASSAGAGTYNEQFF. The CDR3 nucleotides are TGTGCCAGCAGCGCAGGGGCGGGGACATACAATGAGCAGTTCTTC.

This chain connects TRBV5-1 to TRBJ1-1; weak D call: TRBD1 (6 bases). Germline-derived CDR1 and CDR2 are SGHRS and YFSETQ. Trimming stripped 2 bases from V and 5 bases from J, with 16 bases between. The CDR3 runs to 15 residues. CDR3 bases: TGCGCCAGCAGCTTAAATACAGGGTTTCGGACTGAAGCTTTCTTT. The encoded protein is CASSLNTGFRTEAFF.

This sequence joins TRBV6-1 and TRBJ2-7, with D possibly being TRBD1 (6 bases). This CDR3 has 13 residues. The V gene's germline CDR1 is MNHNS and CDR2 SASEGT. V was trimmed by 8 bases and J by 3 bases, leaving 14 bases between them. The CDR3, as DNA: TGTGCCAGCCGCCGGACAGCGAACTACGAGCAGTACTTC. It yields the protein CASRRTANYEQYF.

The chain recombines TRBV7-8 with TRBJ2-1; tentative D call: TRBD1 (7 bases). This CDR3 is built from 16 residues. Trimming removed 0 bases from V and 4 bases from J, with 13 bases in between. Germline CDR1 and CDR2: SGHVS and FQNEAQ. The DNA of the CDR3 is TGTGCCAGCAGCTTAGCCGCGGCAGGGGGGTACAATGAGCAGTTCTTC. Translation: CASSLAAAGGYNEQFF.

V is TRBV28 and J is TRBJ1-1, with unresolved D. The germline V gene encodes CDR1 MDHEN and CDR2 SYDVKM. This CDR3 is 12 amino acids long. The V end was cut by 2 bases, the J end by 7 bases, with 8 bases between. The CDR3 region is CASSLPPGEAFF. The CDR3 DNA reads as TGTGCCAGCAGTTTACCCCCAGGTGAAGCTTTCTTT.

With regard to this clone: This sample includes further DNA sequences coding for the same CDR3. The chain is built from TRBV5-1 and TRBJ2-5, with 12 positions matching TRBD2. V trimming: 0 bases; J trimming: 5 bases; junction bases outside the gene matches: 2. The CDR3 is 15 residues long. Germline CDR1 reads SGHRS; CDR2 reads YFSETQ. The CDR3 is CASSLGLAGEETQYF. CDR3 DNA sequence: TGCGCCAGCAGCTTGGGACTAGCGGGAGAGGAGACCCAGTACTTC.

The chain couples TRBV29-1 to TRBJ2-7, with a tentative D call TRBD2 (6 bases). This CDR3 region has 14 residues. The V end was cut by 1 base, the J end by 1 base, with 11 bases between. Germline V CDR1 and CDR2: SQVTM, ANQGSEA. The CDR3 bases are TGCAGCGTTGAAGCGATGGGGGGTTCCTACGAGCAGTACTTC. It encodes CSVEAMGGSYEQYF.

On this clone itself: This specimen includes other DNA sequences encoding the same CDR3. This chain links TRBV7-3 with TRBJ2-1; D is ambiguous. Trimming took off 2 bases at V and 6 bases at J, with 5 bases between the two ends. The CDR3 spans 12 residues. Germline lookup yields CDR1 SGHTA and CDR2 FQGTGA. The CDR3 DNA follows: TGTGCCAGCAGCTTATGGGGCAATGAGCAGTTCTTC. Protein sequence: CASSLWGNEQFF.

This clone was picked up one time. This chain's CDR3 is CAIRATPSAGANEQFF. CDR3 nucleotide sequence: TGTGCCATCAGAGCAACCCCTAGCGCGGGGGCAAATGAGCAGTTCTTC. The V and J genes are TRBV10-3 and TRBJ2-1; D is perhaps TRBD2 (7 bases). With 6 bases removed from V and 7 bases from J, the gap between germline ends came to 22 bases. Germline CDR1 ENHRY, CDR2 SYGVKD. The length of the CDR3 is 16 residues.

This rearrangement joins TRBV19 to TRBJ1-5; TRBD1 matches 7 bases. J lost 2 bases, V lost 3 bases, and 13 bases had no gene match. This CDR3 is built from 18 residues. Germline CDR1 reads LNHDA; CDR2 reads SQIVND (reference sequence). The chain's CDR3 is CASSMGRGRIRGNQPQHF. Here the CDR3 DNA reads TGTGCCAGTAGTATGGGAAGGGGGCGCATTAGGGGCAATCAGCCCCAGCATTTT.

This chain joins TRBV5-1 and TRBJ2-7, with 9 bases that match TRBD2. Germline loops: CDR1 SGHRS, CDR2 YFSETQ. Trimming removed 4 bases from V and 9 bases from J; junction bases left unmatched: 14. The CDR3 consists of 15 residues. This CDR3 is CASSPSQGGRASQYF. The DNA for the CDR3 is TGCGCCAGCAGCCCATCACAGGGCGGGAGGGCCTCGCAGTACTTC.

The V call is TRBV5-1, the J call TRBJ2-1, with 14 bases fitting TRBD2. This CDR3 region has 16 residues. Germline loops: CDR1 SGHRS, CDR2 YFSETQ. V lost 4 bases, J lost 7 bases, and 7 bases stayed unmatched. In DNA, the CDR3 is TGCGCCAGCAGCCAGTCCGGGACTAGCGGGAGAAATGAGCAGTTCTTC. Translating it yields CASSQSGTSGRNEQFF.

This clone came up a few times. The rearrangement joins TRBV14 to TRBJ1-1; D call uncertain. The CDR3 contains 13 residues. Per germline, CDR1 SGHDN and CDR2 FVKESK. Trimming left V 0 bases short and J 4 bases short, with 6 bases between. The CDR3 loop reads CASSQDLATEAFF. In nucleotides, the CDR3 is TGTGCCAGCAGCCAAGATCTCGCCACTGAAGCTTTCTTT.

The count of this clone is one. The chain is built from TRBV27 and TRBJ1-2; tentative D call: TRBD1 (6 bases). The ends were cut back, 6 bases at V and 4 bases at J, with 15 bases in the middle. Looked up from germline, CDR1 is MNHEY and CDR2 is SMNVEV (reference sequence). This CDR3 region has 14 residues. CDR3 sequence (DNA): TGTGCCAGCAGGCCCTCCGGGGGGCTCTATGGCTACACCTTC. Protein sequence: CASRPSGGLYGYTF.

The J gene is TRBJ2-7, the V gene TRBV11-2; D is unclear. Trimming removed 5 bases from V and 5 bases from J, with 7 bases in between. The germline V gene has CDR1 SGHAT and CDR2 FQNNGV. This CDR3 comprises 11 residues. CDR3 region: CASSLPNEQYF. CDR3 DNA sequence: TGTGCCAGCAGCCTCCCAAACGAGCAGTACTTC.

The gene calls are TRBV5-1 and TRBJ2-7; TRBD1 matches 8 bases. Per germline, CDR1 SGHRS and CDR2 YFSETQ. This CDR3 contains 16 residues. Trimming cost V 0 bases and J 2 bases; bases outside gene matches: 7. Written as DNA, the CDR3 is TGCGCCAGCAGCTTGGATCCCGGGACAGGTCCCTACGAGCAGTACTTC. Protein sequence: CASSLDPGTGPYEQYF.

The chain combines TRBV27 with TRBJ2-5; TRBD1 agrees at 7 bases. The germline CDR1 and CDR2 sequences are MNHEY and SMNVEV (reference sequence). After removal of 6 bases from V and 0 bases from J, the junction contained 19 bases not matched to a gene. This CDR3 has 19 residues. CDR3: CASSTRDIEPGQNQETQYF. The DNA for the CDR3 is TGTGCCAGCAGCACAAGGGACATTGAGCCGGGACAGAACCAAGAGACCCAGTACTTC.

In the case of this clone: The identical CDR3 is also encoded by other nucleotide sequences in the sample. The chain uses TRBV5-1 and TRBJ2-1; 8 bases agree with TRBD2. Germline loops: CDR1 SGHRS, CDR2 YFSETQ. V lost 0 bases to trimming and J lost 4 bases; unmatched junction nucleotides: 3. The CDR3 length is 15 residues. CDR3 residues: CASSLESGGYNEQFF. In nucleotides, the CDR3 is TGCGCCAGCAGCTTGGAGAGCGGGGGATACAATGAGCAGTTCTTC.

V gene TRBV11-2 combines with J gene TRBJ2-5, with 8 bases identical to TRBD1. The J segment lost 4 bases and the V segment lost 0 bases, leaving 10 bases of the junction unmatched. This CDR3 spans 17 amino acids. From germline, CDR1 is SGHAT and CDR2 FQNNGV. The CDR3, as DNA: TGTGCCAGCAGCTTAGATTTAAGGCAGGGGGCCCGAGAGACCCAGTACTTC. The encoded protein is CASSLDLRQGARETQYF.

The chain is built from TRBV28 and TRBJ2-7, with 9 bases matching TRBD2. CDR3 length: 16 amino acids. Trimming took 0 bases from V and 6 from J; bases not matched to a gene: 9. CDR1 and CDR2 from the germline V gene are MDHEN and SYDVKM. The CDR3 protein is CASSLWGASGNSEQYF. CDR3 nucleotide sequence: TGTGCCAGCAGTTTATGGGGGGCTAGCGGGAATAGCGAGCAGTACTTC.

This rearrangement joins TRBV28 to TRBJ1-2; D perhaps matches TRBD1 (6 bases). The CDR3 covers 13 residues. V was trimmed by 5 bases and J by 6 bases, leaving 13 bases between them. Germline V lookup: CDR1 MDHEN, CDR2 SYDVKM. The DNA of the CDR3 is TGTGCCAGCAGTCTACCGCGGACAGATGGCTACACCTTC. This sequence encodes CASSLPRTDGYTF.

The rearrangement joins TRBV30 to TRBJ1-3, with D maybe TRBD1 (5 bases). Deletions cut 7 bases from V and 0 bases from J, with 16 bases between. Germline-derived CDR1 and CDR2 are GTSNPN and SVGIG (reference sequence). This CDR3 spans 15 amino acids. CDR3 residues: CASPGRTSSGNTIYF. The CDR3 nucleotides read TGTGCCTCTCCGGGACGGACAAGCTCTGGAAACACCATATATTTT.

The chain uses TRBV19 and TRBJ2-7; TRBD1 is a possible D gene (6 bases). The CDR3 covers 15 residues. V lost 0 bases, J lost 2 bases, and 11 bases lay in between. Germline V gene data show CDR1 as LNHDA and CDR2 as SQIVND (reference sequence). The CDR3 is CASSIDKYRAYEQYF. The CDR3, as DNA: TGTGCCAGTAGTATAGATAAGTACAGGGCCTACGAGCAGTACTTC.

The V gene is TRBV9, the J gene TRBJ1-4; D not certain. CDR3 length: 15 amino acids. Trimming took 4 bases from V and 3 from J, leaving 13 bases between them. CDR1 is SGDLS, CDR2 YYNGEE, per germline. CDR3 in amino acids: CASSIDNRPNEKLFF. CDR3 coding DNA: TGTGCCAGCAGCATCGATAACAGACCTAATGAAAAACTGTTTTTT.

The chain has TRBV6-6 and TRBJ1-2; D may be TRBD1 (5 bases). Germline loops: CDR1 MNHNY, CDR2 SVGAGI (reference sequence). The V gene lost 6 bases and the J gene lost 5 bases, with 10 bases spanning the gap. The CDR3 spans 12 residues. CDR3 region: CASRYAGYGYTF. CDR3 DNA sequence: TGTGCCAGCAGATACGCAGGGTATGGCTACACCTTC.